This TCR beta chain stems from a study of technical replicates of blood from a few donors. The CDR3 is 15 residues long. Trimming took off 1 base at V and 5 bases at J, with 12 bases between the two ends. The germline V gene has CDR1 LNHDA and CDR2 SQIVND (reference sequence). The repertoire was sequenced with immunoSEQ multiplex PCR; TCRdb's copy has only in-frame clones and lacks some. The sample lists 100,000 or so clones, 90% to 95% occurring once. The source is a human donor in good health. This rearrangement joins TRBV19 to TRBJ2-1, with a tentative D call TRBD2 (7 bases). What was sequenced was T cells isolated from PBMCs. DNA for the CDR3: TGTGCCAGTAGTATAGGATGGGGGGGCAACAATGAGCAGTTCTTC. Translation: CASSIGWGGNNEQFF.